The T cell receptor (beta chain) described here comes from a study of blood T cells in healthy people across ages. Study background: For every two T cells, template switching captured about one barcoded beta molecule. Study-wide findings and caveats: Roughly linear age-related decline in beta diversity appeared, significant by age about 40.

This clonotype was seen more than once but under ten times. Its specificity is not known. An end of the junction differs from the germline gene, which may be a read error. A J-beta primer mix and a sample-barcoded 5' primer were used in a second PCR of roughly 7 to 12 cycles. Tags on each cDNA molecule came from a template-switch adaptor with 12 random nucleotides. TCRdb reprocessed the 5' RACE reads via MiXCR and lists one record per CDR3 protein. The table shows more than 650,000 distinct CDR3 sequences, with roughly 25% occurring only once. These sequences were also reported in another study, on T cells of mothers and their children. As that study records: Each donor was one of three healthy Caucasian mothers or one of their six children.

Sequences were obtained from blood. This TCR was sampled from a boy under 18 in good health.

CDR3 residues: CASSQDLGNERFF. CDR3 DNA sequence: TGCGCCAGCAGCCAAGATCTCGGCAATGAGCGGTTCTTC. The chain joins TRBV4-3 to TRBJ2-1, with D unclear. CDR3 size: 13 residues. CDR1 is LGHNA and CDR2 is YSLEER in the germline V gene.